A selection of T cell receptor beta chains follows, all from one sample in a study of cytomegalovirus exposure and HLA in healthy donors. Sequenced by immunoSEQ multiplex PCR; TCRdb stores in-frame clones only, minus some. The table includes some 150,000 clones, around two thirds detected once. Input material: PBMCs. The source is a middle-aged woman in good health and CMV-seronegative. Each CDR3 is given with its conserved first and last residue. D genes are given only for firm matches. Size values are once, few and many counts, or a class for expanded clones, and some rows have none.

NA | TRBJ2-7 | TRBV9 | NA | CASSVSGQTYEQYF | TGTGCCAGCAGCGTATCTGGACAGACCTACGAGCAGTACTTC
TRBD1 | TRBJ1-4 | TRBV27 | once | CASSATGGSRDEKLFF | TGTGCCAGCAGTGCAACAGGGGGCTCAAGAGATGAAAAACTGTTTTTT
NA | TRBJ2-1 | TRBV9 | few | CASSVRQASSYNEQFF | TGTGCCAGCAGCGTTCGGCAGGCGAGCTCCTACAATGAGCAGTTCTTC
NA | TRBJ2-7 | TRBV28 | NA | CASSGGPTYEQYF | TGTGCCAGCAGCGGGGGTCCTACCTACGAGCAGTACTTC
NA | TRBJ1-5 | TRBV15 | NA | CATSWNRDYNQPQHF | TGTGCCACCAGCTGGAACAGGGATTACAATCAGCCCCAGCATTTT
NA | TRBJ2-7 | TRBV6-5 | NA | CASRLSGTSSYEQYF | TGTGCCAGCAGACTTAGCGGAACTAGCTCCTACGAGCAGTACTTC
TRBD1 | TRBJ1-2 | TRBV4-1 | NA | CASSQGPRDRGSVCTF | TGCGCCAGCAGCCAAGGTCCCCGGGACAGGGGCTCGGTGTGCACCTTC
TRBD1 | TRBJ1-2 | TRBV10-3 | few | CAISARGQGNYGYTF | TGTGCCATCAGTGCCCGCGGACAGGGGAACTATGGCTACACCTTC
NA | TRBJ1-2 | TRBV6-6 | few | CASSESPRVDYGYTF | TGTGCCAGCAGCGAGTCACCCCGGGTTGACTATGGCTACACCTTC
TRBD1 | TRBJ2-7 | TRBV2 | NA | CASSGVTGGYEQYF | TGTGCCAGCAGTGGGGTGACAGGGGGCTACGAGCAGTACTTC
TRBD2 | TRBJ2-1 | TRBV30 | NA | CAWTGTSGYNEQFF | TGTGCCTGGACCGGGACTAGCGGCTACAATGAGCAGTTCTTC
TRBD1 | TRBJ1-2 | TRBV7-2 | once | CASSSTGGGSGGYTF | TGTGCCAGCAGTTCAACAGGGGGCGGGTCTGGGGGCTACACCTTC
NA | TRBJ2-2 | TRBV5-7 | once | CASSPVGTGKANTGELFF | TGTGCCAGCAGCCCTGTCGGAACAGGAAAGGCGAACACCGGGGAGCTGTTTTTT
NA | TRBJ2-7 | TRBV10-3 | NA | CAIGASALSHEQYF | TGTGCCATCGGGGCCAGTGCGCTTTCGCACGAGCAGTACTTC
NA | TRBJ1-1 | TRBV6-6 | NA | CASKTWTQNTEAFF | TGTGCCAGCAAGACGTGGACACAGAACACTGAAGCTTTCTTT
NA | TRBJ1-2 | TRBV7-2 | NA | CASSLLDQASF | TGTGCCAGCAGCTTATTAGACCAGGCCTCCTTC
TRBD1 | TRBJ2-1 | TRBV29-1 | NA | CSVTTGASHEQFF | TGCAGCGTCACGACAGGGGCGTCCCATGAGCAGTTCTTC
NA | TRBJ2-7 | TRBV7-6 | NA | CASSETEGTYEQYF | TGTGCCAGCAGCGAGACGGAGGGAACCTACGAGCAGTACTTC
NA | TRBJ1-3 | TRBV4-1 | NA | CASTAQGLSGNTIYF | TGCGCCAGCACCGCCCAGGGCCTCTCTGGAAACACCATATATTTT
TRBD1 | TRBJ2-2 | TRBV28 | NA | CATMGPGQGAGELFF | TGTGCCACCATGGGACCGGGACAGGGGGCCGGGGAGCTGTTTTTT
NA | TRBJ2-5 | TRBV2 | few | CASSDGEDYQETQYF | TGTGCCAGCAGTGACGGGGAGGACTACCAAGAGACCCAGTACTTC
TRBD1 | TRBJ1-2 | TRBV27 | NA | CASRWGQGAGYGYTF | TGTGCCAGCAGGTGGGGACAGGGGGCAGGGTATGGCTACACCTTC
NA | TRBJ1-2 | TRBV11-2 | NA | CASSSAQGSGYTF | TGTGCCAGCAGCTCAGCCCAGGGGAGTGGCTACACCTTC
NA | TRBJ1-1 | TRBV25-1 | once | CAGVGGNTEAFF | TGTGCCGGAGTAGGAGGGAACACTGAAGCTTTCTTT
NA | TRBJ1-1 | TRBV7-9 | many | CASSLGLGGTEAFF | TGTGCCAGCAGCTTGGGACTTGGAGGCACTGAAGCTTTCTTT
NA | TRBJ2-5 | TRBV30 | NA | CAWSPPIQRRGTQYF | TGTGCCTGGAGCCCGCCCATACAGAGGAGGGGGACCCAGTACTTC
NA | TRBJ1-2 | TRBV7-2 | once | CASSLAQFDPRSYTF | TGTGCCAGCAGCTTAGCCCAATTTGACCCGAGGAGCTACACCTTC
NA | TRBJ2-7 | TRBV21-1 | NA | CASSKEQGYPREQYF | TGTGCCAGCAGCAAGGAACAAGGCTACCCTAGGGAGCAGTACTTC
TRBD1 | TRBJ2-2 | TRBV30 | NA | CAWSPQGIGELFF | TGTGCCTGGAGCCCACAGGGGATCGGGGAGCTGTTTTTT
TRBD1 | TRBJ2-2 | TRBV9 | NA | CASSVATGGAGTGELFF | TGTGCCAGCAGCGTAGCAACAGGGGGCGCGGGCACCGGGGAGCTGTTTTTT
NA | TRBJ2-3 | TRBV19 | NA | CASSPGVTTDTQYF | TGTGCCAGTAGTCCCGGGGTGACTACAGATACGCAGTATTTT